This T cell receptor (beta chain) was captured by sequencing in a study of T-cell reconstitution after alpha-beta-depleted transplantation in children. Unique molecular identifiers tagged the TCRbeta library. TCRdb used MiXCR to reprocess the PCR reads, holding one entry per CDR3 protein. The data hold 350,000 to 400,000 distinct CDR3 sequences, with 20% observed a single time. This clonotype was sampled from a human donor who donated a stem cell graft to a child with acute myeloid leukemia. The sequencing used PBMCs from the stem cell graft donor, collected from the stem cell graft.

DNA for the CDR3: TGTGCCAGCAGTTCCCAGGGGGATGAGCAGTTCTTC. This translates into CASSSQGDEQFF. This chain joins TRBV6-2 or TRBV6-3 and TRBJ2-1; 7 bases are shared with TRBD1. CDR1 MNHEY and CDR2 SVGEGT come from the germline V gene. The CDR3 extends over 12 amino acids. V was pared by 4 bases and J by 8 bases, with 2 bases of the junction left unmatched.